This TCR beta chain was recovered during a study of T cell responses to AZD1222 COVID-19 vaccine. The wider study: Pooled samples include second doses given at about 4 or 12 weeks.

Note on this clone: Its antigen is as yet unknown.

Study findings and constraints: Compared with day 0, the breadth and depth of the Spike-specific TCR repertoire rose significantly after two doses of AZD1222.

Sequencing used immunoSEQ multiplex PCR; TCRdb keeps in-frame clones, though not all of them. This table has approximately 74,000 clones, 80% to 90% appearing once. The source material was peripheral blood, sampled on day 0 of AZD1222 vaccination. This sequence originates from an adult in good health.

The CDR3 region has the DNA TGTGCCAGCAGCCAAGGGGCTACAGGTGGCTACACCTTC. The encoded protein is CASSQGATGGYTF. The V gene is TRBV14, the J gene TRBJ1-2, with a possible D match to TRBD1 (5 bases). The germline V gene encodes CDR1 SGHDN and CDR2 FVKESK. V was trimmed by 1 base and J by 7 bases, leaving 10 bases between them. This CDR3 is built from 13 residues.